This is a list of T cell receptor beta chains from one sample in a study of cytomegalovirus exposure and HLA in healthy donors. TCRdb keeps only in-frame clones here, not all; method: immunoSEQ multiplex PCR. Found here are about 170,000 clones, approximately 81% of them singletons; the top ten hold approximately 2.4%. Sequenced material: PBMCs. The receptor source for this set is a woman in her 50s in good health and CMV-seronegative. Each CDR3 is given with its conserved first and last residue. The D gene is left open where the match is weak. Clone size is not always given. Where it is, it says once, few, many or a class for expanded clones.

CDR3aa: CASSRSGGPNTGELFF
CDR3nt: TGCGCCAGCAGCCGGAGTGGGGGCCCGAACACCGGGGAGCTGTTTTTT
d_gene: NA
j_gene: TRBJ2-2
v_gene: TRBV4-3
abundance: NA

CDR3aa: CASSLGEGLAVLQETQYF
CDR3nt: TGTGCCAGCAGCTTAGGTGAGGGACTAGCGGTTCTCCAAGAGACCCAGTACTTC
d_gene: TRBD2
j_gene: TRBJ2-5
v_gene: TRBV7-9
abundance: NA

CDR3aa: CASSLWGTSGSSGELFF
CDR3nt: TGTGCCAGCAGTTTGTGGGGGACTAGCGGGAGCAGCGGGGAGCTGTTTTTT
d_gene: TRBD2
j_gene: TRBJ2-2
v_gene: TRBV27
abundance: NA

CDR3aa: CASSLNSGNSPLHF
CDR3nt: TGCGCCAGCAGCCTCAACTCAGGGAATTCACCCCTCCACTTT
d_gene: NA
j_gene: TRBJ1-6
v_gene: TRBV5-1
abundance: NA

CDR3aa: CASSLASSGVSSYNEQFF
CDR3nt: TGCGCCAGCAGCTTGGCCTCTAGCGGGGTGAGCTCCTACAATGAGCAGTTCTTC
d_gene: TRBD2
j_gene: TRBJ2-1
v_gene: TRBV5-1
abundance: NA

CDR3aa: CASGLGLAGFETQYF
CDR3nt: TGTGCTAGTGGTTTGGGACTAGCGGGATTCGAGACCCAGTACTTC
d_gene: TRBD2
j_gene: TRBJ2-5
v_gene: TRBV12-5
abundance: NA

CDR3aa: CASSLVAGNNQPQHF
CDR3nt: TGCGCCAGCAGCTTGGTGGCAGGCAACAATCAGCCCCAGCATTTT
d_gene: NA
j_gene: TRBJ1-5
v_gene: TRBV5-1
abundance: NA

CDR3aa: CASSQDLLVGETQYF
CDR3nt: TGTGCCAGCAGCCAAGATCTTCTTGTCGGGGAGACCCAGTACTTC
d_gene: NA
j_gene: TRBJ2-5
v_gene: TRBV14
abundance: once

CDR3aa: CASSEGWLRANSPLHF
CDR3nt: TGTGCCAGCAGTGAAGGGTGGCTGAGGGCAAATTCACCCCTCCACTTT
d_gene: NA
j_gene: TRBJ1-6
v_gene: TRBV25-1
abundance: NA

CDR3aa: CASSSRDRDYNEQFF
CDR3nt: TGTGCCAGCAGCTCCCGGGACAGGGATTACAATGAGCAGTTCTTC
d_gene: TRBD1
j_gene: TRBJ2-1
v_gene: TRBV7-2
abundance: NA

CDR3aa: CAWSKLASGNTIYF
CDR3nt: TGTGCCTGGAGTAAGCTCGCCTCGGGAAACACCATATATTTT
d_gene: NA
j_gene: TRBJ1-3
v_gene: TRBV30
abundance: few

CDR3aa: CASSDGQRTDTQYF
CDR3nt: TGTGCCAGCTCAGACGGACAGCGCACAGATACACAGTATTTT
d_gene: NA
j_gene: TRBJ2-3
v_gene: TRBV18
abundance: NA

CDR3aa: CASSGGEIGGYTF
CDR3nt: TGTGCCAGCAGTGGGGGGGAGATTGGTGGCTACACCTTC
d_gene: NA
j_gene: TRBJ1-2
v_gene: TRBV6-4
abundance: NA

CDR3aa: CASSLATAWPGANVLTF
CDR3nt: TGTGCCAGCAGCTTAGCCACAGCATGGCCTGGGGCCAACGTCCTGACTTTC
d_gene: NA
j_gene: TRBJ2-6
v_gene: TRBV7-2
abundance: NA

CDR3aa: CASRPDRGEPQHF
CDR3nt: TGTGCAAGTCGCCCGGACAGGGGTGAGCCCCAGCATTTT
d_gene: NA
j_gene: TRBJ1-5
v_gene: TRBV12-2
abundance: NA

CDR3aa: CASSQWTGGDYGYTF
CDR3nt: TGCGCCAGCAGCCAATGGACAGGGGGAGACTATGGCTACACCTTC
d_gene: TRBD1
j_gene: TRBJ1-2
v_gene: TRBV4-3
abundance: NA

CDR3aa: CASSPAGEETQYF
CDR3nt: TGTGCCAGTAGTCCTGCAGGGGAGGAGACCCAGTACTTC
d_gene: NA
j_gene: TRBJ2-5
v_gene: TRBV19
abundance: NA

CDR3aa: CATSRQGFSSYEQYF
CDR3nt: TGTGCCACCAGCCGACAGGGTTTCAGCTCCTACGAGCAGTACTTC
d_gene: TRBD1
j_gene: TRBJ2-7
v_gene: TRBV19
abundance: NA

CDR3aa: CASSHRQGTNTGELFF
CDR3nt: TGTGCCAGCAGCCATCGACAGGGGACGAACACCGGGGAGCTGTTTTTT
d_gene: TRBD1
j_gene: TRBJ2-2
v_gene: TRBV11-1
abundance: once

CDR3aa: CASSPGDSGNTIYF
CDR3nt: TGTGCCAGCAGCCCAGGGGACTCTGGAAACACCATATATTTT
d_gene: NA
j_gene: TRBJ1-3
v_gene: TRBV11-3
abundance: NA

CDR3aa: CASSLVGLAGGEQFF
CDR3nt: TGTGCCAGCAGCCTAGTGGGACTAGCGGGCGGGGAGCAGTTCTTC
d_gene: TRBD2
j_gene: TRBJ2-1
v_gene: TRBV27
abundance: NA

CDR3aa: CASSLAGATGELFF
CDR3nt: TGTGCCAGCAGTTTAGCAGGGGCCACCGGGGAGCTGTTTTTT
d_gene: NA
j_gene: TRBJ2-2
v_gene: TRBV28
abundance: NA

CDR3aa: CASSGPGGVNEQFF
CDR3nt: TGTGCCAGCAGTGGACCAGGCGGGGTGAATGAGCAGTTCTTC
d_gene: NA
j_gene: TRBJ2-1
v_gene: TRBV6-1
abundance: NA

CDR3aa: CSVEQGYNEQFF
CDR3nt: TGCAGCGTTGAACAGGGTTACAATGAGCAGTTCTTC
d_gene: NA
j_gene: TRBJ2-1
v_gene: TRBV29-1
abundance: NA

CDR3aa: CASSSRGGEDEKLFF
CDR3nt: TGTGCCAGCAGCTCCAGGGGAGGGGAAGATGAAAAACTGTTTTTT
d_gene: NA
j_gene: TRBJ1-4
v_gene: TRBV7-9
abundance: NA

CDR3aa: CASSPLGAGSTDTQYF
CDR3nt: TGTGCCAGCAGCCCTCTAGGTGCGGGGTCCACAGATACGCAGTATTTT
d_gene: NA
j_gene: TRBJ2-3
v_gene: TRBV2
abundance: once

CDR3aa: CASSAMTGGYNYGYTF
CDR3nt: TGTGCCAGCAGTGCTATGACAGGGGGCTACAACTATGGCTACACCTTC
d_gene: TRBD1
j_gene: TRBJ1-2
v_gene: TRBV27
abundance: NA

CDR3aa: CASSPPLRDKNFYEQYF
CDR3nt: TGTGCCAGCAGCCCGCCCCTCCGGGATAAAAATTTCTACGAGCAGTACTTC
d_gene: NA
j_gene: TRBJ2-7
v_gene: TRBV7-8
abundance: few

CDR3aa: CASSMDRGLNQPQHF
CDR3nt: TGTGCCAGTAGTATGGATAGGGGGCTCAATCAGCCCCAGCATTTT
d_gene: TRBD1
j_gene: TRBJ1-5
v_gene: TRBV19
abundance: NA